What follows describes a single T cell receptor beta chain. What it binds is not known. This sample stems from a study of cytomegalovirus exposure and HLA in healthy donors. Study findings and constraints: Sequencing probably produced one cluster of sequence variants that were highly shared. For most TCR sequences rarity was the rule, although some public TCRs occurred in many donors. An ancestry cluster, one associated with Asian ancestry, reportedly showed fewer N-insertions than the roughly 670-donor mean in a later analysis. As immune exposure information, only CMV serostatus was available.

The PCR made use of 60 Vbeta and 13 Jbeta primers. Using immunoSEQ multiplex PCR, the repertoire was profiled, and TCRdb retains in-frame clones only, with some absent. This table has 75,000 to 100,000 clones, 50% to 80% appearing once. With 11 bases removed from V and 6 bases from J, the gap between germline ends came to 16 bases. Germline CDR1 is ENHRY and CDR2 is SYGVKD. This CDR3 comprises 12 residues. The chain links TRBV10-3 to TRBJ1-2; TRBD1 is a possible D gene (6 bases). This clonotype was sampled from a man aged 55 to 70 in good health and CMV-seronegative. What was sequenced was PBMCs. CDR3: CASTVGGHGYTF. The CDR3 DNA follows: TGTGCCTCAACCGTGGGGGGGCATGGCTACACCTTC.